This TCR beta chain was identified in a study of T cells in tumors after PD-1 blockade. Across the whole study: Each patient got pembrolizumab 200 mg every 3 weeks or cemiplimab 350 mg every 2 weeks. Some patients also took daily vismodegib 150 mg during anti-PD-1 treatment.

Trimming stripped 1 base from V and 4 bases from J, with 6 bases between. From germline, CDR1 is KGHDR and CDR2 SFDVKD. The length of the CDR3 is 13 residues. Repertoires were generated with immunoSEQ multiplex PCR, while TCRdb's copy carries only in-frame clones and drops some. Of around 35,000 clones detected, about three quarters appear once; the ten largest clones hold almost 40%. Only one count was recorded for this clone. Its target is unknown. Input was roughly 616 ng to 6,004 ng of genomic DNA from tumor or blood. Broader study findings: Blood contained 35% to 50% of the tumor's TCR clonotypes.

This sequence was found in a human donor with basal cell carcinoma. Sequenced here: PBMCs, sampled after anti-PD-1 treatment. The chain couples TRBV24-1 to TRBJ1-2; D is ambiguous. The CDR3 region has the DNA TGTGCCACCAGTGATTTAGGCAGCTATGGCTACACCTTC. Translating it yields CATSDLGSYGYTF.